A single sample is the source of the 7 T cell receptor beta chains below, sequenced in a study of T-cell memory formation after mild COVID-19. TCRdb called the 5' RACE reads again in MiXCR, with one record for every CDR3 protein. The table records about 5,000 distinct CDR3 sequences, around two fifths of them present only once. Specimen: PBMCs or a T cell subset sorted from them (not recorded which). These receptors came from an adult who had mild COVID-19 (a few samples of this study predate the infection). Cell type and time point are not known.

The rearrangement uses TRBV6-5 and TRBJ1-1; 10 nucleotides align to TRBD1. Germline V CDR1 and CDR2: MNHEY, SVGAGI. The trim removed 6 bases at V and 1 base at J, leaving 2 bases unmatched. This CDR3 spans 14 amino acids. CDR3 in amino acids: CASSWDRGNTEAFF. DNA for the CDR3: TGTGCCAGCAGCTGGGACAGGGGGAACACTGAAGCTTTCTTT.

The table lists this clonotype with many counts. The gene calls are TRBV19 and TRBJ1-2; unclear D gene. With 3 bases removed from V and 6 bases from J, the gap between germline ends came to 11 bases. The CDR3 has 13 residues. Germline V gene data show CDR1 as LNHDA and CDR2 as SQIVND (reference sequence). The CDR3: CASSIDRWNGYTF. DNA for the CDR3: TGTGCCAGTAGTATCGACCGCTGGAATGGCTACACCTTC.

The V gene is TRBV20-1, the J gene TRBJ2-5; D unresolved. CDR3 length: 12 residues. Germline CDR1 DFQATT, CDR2 SNEGSKA (reference sequence). V was trimmed by 6 bases and J by 5 bases, leaving 13 bases between them. The CDR3 sequence: CSARTQAETQYF. The CDR3 DNA is TGCAGTGCCCGAACCCAGGCGGAGACCCAGTACTTC.

In its sample, this clonotype is medium-sized. Compared with germline, one end of the junction differs, possibly owing to a read error. This chain uses TRBV27 with TRBJ2-2; TRBD2 agrees at 10 bases. This CDR3 has 17 amino acids. Germline CDR1 and CDR2: MNHEY and SMNVEV (reference sequence). CDR3 in DNA: TGTGCCAGCAGCTTATCACGACTAGCGGGGAACACCGGGGAGCTGTTTTTT. It codes for CASSLSRLAGNTGELFF.

This chain connects TRBV7-6 to TRBJ2-5; D unresolved. The CDR3 sequence is 14 residues long. CDR1 and CDR2 from the germline V gene are SGHVS and FNYEAQ. Trimming took off 5 bases at V and 2 bases at J, with 12 bases between the two ends. CDR3 nucleotides: TGTGCCAGCAGCCTCCGACTCCTTCAAGAGACCCAGTACTTC. Residues: CASSLRLLQETQYF.

The rearrangement joins TRBV7-3 to TRBJ1-6, with D unresolved. V lost 0 bases and J 10 bases, leaving 7 bases between the germline ends. The germline V gene encodes CDR1 SGHTA and CDR2 FQGTGA. This CDR3 region has 13 residues. CDR3 DNA: TGTGCCAGCAGCTTAACAAGTAGCTCACCCCTCCACTTT. Protein sequence: CASSLTSSSPLHF.

In this sample, this clonotype is medium-sized. The chain links TRBV7-2 to TRBJ2-5, with 8 bases lining up with TRBD2. Germline assignment: CDR1 SGHTA and CDR2 FQGNSA. With 7 bases clipped from V and 5 bases from J, the junction kept 12 bases outside the gene matches. The CDR3 sequence is 15 residues long. The DNA for the CDR3 is TGTGCCAGCACCGGGGAGCGGGGGTTGTGGGAGACCCAGTACTTC. Its protein product is CASTGERGLWETQYF.